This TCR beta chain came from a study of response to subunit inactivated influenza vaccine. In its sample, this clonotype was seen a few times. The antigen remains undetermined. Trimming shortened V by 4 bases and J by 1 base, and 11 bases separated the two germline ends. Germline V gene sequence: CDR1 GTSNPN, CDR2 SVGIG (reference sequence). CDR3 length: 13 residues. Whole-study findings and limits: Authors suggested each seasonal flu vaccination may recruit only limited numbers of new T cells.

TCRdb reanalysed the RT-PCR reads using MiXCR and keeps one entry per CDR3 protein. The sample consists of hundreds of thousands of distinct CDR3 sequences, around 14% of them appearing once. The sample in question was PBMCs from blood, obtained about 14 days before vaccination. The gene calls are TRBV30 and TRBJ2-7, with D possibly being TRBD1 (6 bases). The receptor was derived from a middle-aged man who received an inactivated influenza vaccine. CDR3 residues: CAWKAGASYEQYF. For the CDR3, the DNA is TGTGCCTGGAAGGCAGGGGCATCCTACGAGCAGTACTTC.